This T cell receptor beta chain was observed in a study of blood T cell repertoires in COVID-19. This CDR3 region has 17 residues. In germline, CDR1 is SGHDN, CDR2 FVKESK. As to this clone: The junction differs from germline at one of its ends, possibly a read error.

Measured with immunoSEQ multiplex PCR; TCRdb has only the in-frame clones, and not every one. In the table there are around 58,000 clones, around 91% of which are singletons. The sample taken for sequencing was peripheral blood. The chain recombines TRBV14 with TRBJ2-3, with 9 bases lining up with TRBD1. The source is a man between 60 and 75 years old with active COVID-19. The CDR3 region is CASTQIDRDRDADTQYF. DNA of the CDR3: TGTGCCAGCACCCAAATTGACCGGGACAGGGACGCAGATACGCAGTATTTT.